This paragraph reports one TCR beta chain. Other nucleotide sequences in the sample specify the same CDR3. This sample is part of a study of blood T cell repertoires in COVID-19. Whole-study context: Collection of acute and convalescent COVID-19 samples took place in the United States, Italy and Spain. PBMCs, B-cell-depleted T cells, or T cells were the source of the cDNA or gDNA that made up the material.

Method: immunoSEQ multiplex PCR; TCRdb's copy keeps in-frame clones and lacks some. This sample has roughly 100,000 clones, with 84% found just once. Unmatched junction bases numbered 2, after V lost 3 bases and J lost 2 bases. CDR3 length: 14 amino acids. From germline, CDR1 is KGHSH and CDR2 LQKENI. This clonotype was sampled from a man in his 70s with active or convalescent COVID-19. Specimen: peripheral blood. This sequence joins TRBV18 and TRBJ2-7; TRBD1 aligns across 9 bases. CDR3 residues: CASSPGTGTYEQYF. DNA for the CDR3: TGTGCCAGCTCACCCGGGACAGGGACCTACGAGCAGTACTTC.